The clone carrying this TCR beta chain was detected a few times. V was pared by 0 bases and J by 2 bases, with 20 bases between. This CDR3 is built from 17 residues. CDR1 is DFQATT, CDR2 SNEGSKA, per germline (reference sequence). The sample originates from a study of Graves' ophthalmopathy and Graves' hyperthyroidism. Study-level background: Samples of peripheral blood were obtained at initial diagnosis, prior to treatment of any kind.

TCR beta CDR3 regions were amplified from RNA transcripts. After a first-round RT-PCR with HTBI primers, a second-round multiplex PCR was run. One entry per CDR3 protein, called by TCRdb with MiXCR from the multiplex PCR reads. The sample contains over 500,000 distinct CDR3 sequences, 22% of which appear only once. Sequencing used peripheral blood. This rearrangement joins TRBV20-1 to TRBJ2-7; D unresolved. The receptor comes from a woman between 18 and 29 years old with stable Graves' hyperthyroidism. Some clones in this sample may be carry-over from other donors' samples. CDR3 region: CSARDLLRPDLTYEQYF. CDR3 nucleotides: TGCAGTGCTAGAGATCTCCTGAGGCCCGATCTAACCTACGAGCAGTACTTC.